The rows below give T cell receptor beta chains drawn from one sample of a study of cytomegalovirus exposure and HLA in healthy donors. Profiled with immunoSEQ multiplex PCR; TCRdb holds only in-frame clones, not every one. This table has 160,000 or so clones, approximately 81% appearing once. The source material was PBMCs. All receptors come from a man aged 30 to 45 in good health and CMV-seropositive. The CDR3 runs from the conserved cysteine through the conserved F or W. Each record gives: J gene, V gene, clone size, D gene, CDR3 protein, CDR3 DNA. The D gene is left open where the match is weak. Clone size is given for some rows only: seen once, a few or many times, or a class if the clone is expanded.

j_call: TRBJ1-4
v_call: TRBV12-2
clone_size: NA
d_call: NA
cdr3_aa: CASRLWQVEKLFF
cdr3_nt: TGTGCAAGTCGCTTGTGGCAGGTTGAAAAACTGTTTTTT

j_call: TRBJ1-2
v_call: TRBV28
clone_size: NA
d_call: NA
cdr3_aa: CASSSGASGYTF
cdr3_nt: TGTGCCAGCAGTTCTGGGGCCTCGGGCTACACCTTC

j_call: TRBJ2-1
v_call: TRBV6-5
clone_size: NA
d_call: TRBD2
cdr3_aa: CASSEGLAGYLKFF
cdr3_nt: TGTGCCAGCAGCGAGGGACTAGCGGGGTACTTAAAGTTCTTC

j_call: TRBJ2-1
v_call: TRBV2
clone_size: NA
d_call: TRBD1
cdr3_aa: CASSEAEGTGSEFF
cdr3_nt: TGTGCCAGCAGTGAAGCGGAGGGGACAGGGTCTGAGTTCTTC

j_call: TRBJ2-1
v_call: TRBV28
clone_size: once
d_call: TRBD2
cdr3_aa: CASPQSGLAGFTYNEQFF
cdr3_nt: TGTGCCAGCCCTCAAAGCGGACTAGCGGGCTTCACCTACAATGAGCAGTTCTTC

j_call: TRBJ2-3
v_call: TRBV5-1
clone_size: NA
d_call: TRBD1
cdr3_aa: CATGQGFSTDTQYF
cdr3_nt: TGCGCCACGGGACAGGGGTTTAGCACAGATACGCAGTATTTT

j_call: TRBJ2-1
v_call: TRBV28
clone_size: NA
d_call: NA
cdr3_aa: CASSFFSSYNEQFF
cdr3_nt: TGTGCCAGCAGTTTCTTTTCTTCCTACAATGAGCAGTTCTTC

j_call: TRBJ2-7
v_call: TRBV7-2
clone_size: NA
d_call: NA
cdr3_aa: CASSFDRSYEQYF
cdr3_nt: TGTGCCAGCAGCTTTGACAGGTCCTACGAGCAGTACTTC

j_call: TRBJ2-7
v_call: TRBV2
clone_size: NA
d_call: TRBD1
cdr3_aa: CASKGDRGIGQYF
cdr3_nt: TGTGCCAGCAAGGGAGACAGGGGAATCGGGCAGTACTTC

j_call: TRBJ2-5
v_call: TRBV18
clone_size: few
d_call: NA
cdr3_aa: CASSREARETQYF
cdr3_nt: TGTGCCAGCTCACGAGAGGCTCGCGAGACCCAGTACTTC

j_call: TRBJ2-7
v_call: TRBV29-1
clone_size: NA
d_call: NA
cdr3_aa: CSVGRSSYEQYF
cdr3_nt: TGCAGCGTTGGCAGAAGCTCCTACGAGCAGTACTTC

j_call: TRBJ1-2
v_call: TRBV7-2
clone_size: few
d_call: NA
cdr3_aa: CASSEGPGAGYGYTF
cdr3_nt: TGTGCCAGCAGCGAAGGTCCAGGGGCGGGCTATGGCTACACCTTC

j_call: TRBJ1-2
v_call: TRBV2
clone_size: few
d_call: NA
cdr3_aa: CASSDQGHNYGYTF
cdr3_nt: TGTGCCAGCAGTGATCAGGGACATAACTATGGCTACACCTTC

j_call: TRBJ1-6
v_call: TRBV7-8
clone_size: NA
d_call: NA
cdr3_aa: CASSLLDGGWSPLHF
cdr3_nt: TGTGCCAGCAGCTTACTCGACGGGGGGTGGTCACCCCTCCACTTT

j_call: TRBJ1-1
v_call: TRBV29-1
clone_size: NA
d_call: NA
cdr3_aa: CSVEDRRRNTEAFF
cdr3_nt: TGCAGCGTTGAAGATCGACGGAGGAACACTGAAGCTTTCTTT

j_call: TRBJ2-1
v_call: TRBV7-6
clone_size: NA
d_call: TRBD2
cdr3_aa: CASSLELAREQFF
cdr3_nt: TGTGCCAGCAGCTTAGAACTAGCGCGCGAGCAGTTCTTC

j_call: TRBJ1-1
v_call: TRBV7-2
clone_size: NA
d_call: NA
cdr3_aa: CASSLVGGTTEAFF
cdr3_nt: TGTGCCAGCAGCTTAGTCGGGGGGACAACTGAAGCTTTCTTT

j_call: TRBJ2-5
v_call: TRBV28
clone_size: NA
d_call: TRBD1
cdr3_aa: CASSDRTLQETQYF
cdr3_nt: TGTGCCAGTTCGGACAGGACTTTACAAGAGACCCAGTACTTC

j_call: TRBJ2-7
v_call: TRBV28
clone_size: NA
d_call: TRBD1
cdr3_aa: CASSGTGVGEQYF
cdr3_nt: TGTGCCAGCAGTGGGACAGGCGTAGGCGAGCAGTACTTC

j_call: TRBJ1-2
v_call: TRBV27
clone_size: NA
d_call: NA
cdr3_aa: CASLLPGSPGYTF
cdr3_nt: TGTGCCAGCTTATTGCCCGGGTCTCCCGGCTACACCTTC

j_call: TRBJ2-5
v_call: TRBV5-1
clone_size: once
d_call: NA
cdr3_aa: CASSLRGQETQYF
cdr3_nt: TGCGCCAGCAGCCTCCGGGGGCAAGAGACCCAGTACTTC

j_call: TRBJ1-5
v_call: TRBV4-1
clone_size: once
d_call: TRBD1
cdr3_aa: CASSQERGTDDQPQHF
cdr3_nt: TGCGCCAGCAGCCAAGAACGCGGGACAGATGATCAGCCCCAGCATTTT

j_call: TRBJ2-3
v_call: TRBV18
clone_size: NA
d_call: TRBD1
cdr3_aa: CASSPGPGTGSATQYF
cdr3_nt: TGTGCCAGCTCACCAGGTCCCGGGACAGGTTCCGCTACGCAGTATTTT

j_call: TRBJ2-5
v_call: TRBV4-2
clone_size: NA
d_call: TRBD2
cdr3_aa: CASSQGISGSHQETQYF
cdr3_nt: TGTGCCAGCAGCCAAGGCATTAGCGGGAGCCACCAAGAGACCCAGTACTTC

j_call: TRBJ1-1
v_call: TRBV2
clone_size: NA
d_call: NA
cdr3_aa: CASSDSQMNTEAFF
cdr3_nt: TGTGCCAGCAGTGATTCACAGATGAACACTGAAGCTTTCTTT